Listed below are T cell receptor beta chains from one sample, sequenced in a study of regulatory T cells in long-lasting Graves disease. TCRdb reprocessed the multiplex PCR reads with MiXCR, giving one entry per CDR3 protein. Here the sample spans 400,000 to 500,000 distinct CDR3 sequences, around a fifth being singletons. The source material was peripheral blood mononuclear cells (PBMCs), sampled when the disease was refractory, from a patient treated with antithyroid drugs. The receptor source for this set is a female donor with Graves disease. Each CDR3 is given with its conserved first and last residue. A D gene is named only where the DNA matches it firmly. Clone sizes are given selectively: once, few, many, or a class where the clone is expanded.

len,d_gene,v_gene,abundance,j_gene,CDR3nt,CDR3aa
15,NA,TRBV20-1,few,TRBJ1-1,TGCAGTGCTGGCCGTCTCCAGGGCGCCAACACTGAAGCTTTCTTT,CSAGRLQGANTEAFF
14,NA,TRBV7-9,NA,TRBJ2-5,TGTGCCAGCAGCTTAGAGACGTCTCTAGAGACCCAGTACTTC,CASSLETSLETQYF
17,NA,TRBV10-3,few,TRBJ2-7,TGTGCCATCAGTGGACAGGGTGGGCTAGCGGACAACTACGAGCAGTACTTC,CAISGQGGLADNYEQYF
15,TRBD1,TRBV20-1,NA,TRBJ1-5,TGCAGTGCTAAAATTGTGGGACAGCTAAATCAGCCCCAGCATTTT,CSAKIVGQLNQPQHF
15,NA,TRBV3-1,few,TRBJ1-3,TGTGCCAGCAGCCCCTTGCGATACTCTGGAAACACCATATATTTT,CASSPLRYSGNTIYF
13,NA,TRBV6-1,many,TRBJ1-1,TGTGCCAGCAGCCCCGGGAGGGTCACTGAAGCTTTCTTT,CASSPGRVTEAFF
14,NA,TRBV29-1,NA,TRBJ2-5,TGCAGCGTTGGGAGTAGCGGACTCCAAGAGACCCAGTACTTC,CSVGSSGLQETQYF
13,NA,TRBV5-1,many,TRBJ1-1,TGCGCCAGCAGCTTGGCCGATGGGAGGCAGTCTTTCTTT,CASSLADGRQSFF
16,NA,TRBV12-3/TRBV12-4,many,TRBJ2-7,TGTGCCAGCAGTCCCTTGGCGATTCCCTTCTCCTACGAGCAGTACTTC,CASSPLAIPFSYEQYF
14,TRBD1,TRBV20-1,few,TRBJ2-3,TGCAGTGCGGAAGACAGGGGGAGATCGGATACGCAGTATTTT,CSAEDRGRSDTQYF
13,NA,TRBV7-3,NA,TRBJ1-1,TGTGCCAGCAGCATTAACAGGAACACTGAAGCTTTCTTT,CASSINRNTEAFF
16,NA,TRBV20-1,NA,TRBJ2-2,TGCAGTGCTATTACCTTAGCGGCGGGGAACACCGGGGAGCTGTTTTTT,CSAITLAAGNTGELFF
13,NA,TRBV4-2,NA,TRBJ2-7,TGTGCCAGCAGCCAAGACGACGGTTACGAGCAGTACTTC,CASSQDDGYEQYF
14,TRBD1,TRBV5-6,few,TRBJ1-2,TGTGCCAGCAGCCTCGGGACAGGGTGGGATGGCTACACCTTC,CASSLGTGWDGYTF
13,NA,TRBV18,NA,TRBJ1-2,TGTGCCAGCTCACCACAGGACAAGGATGGCTACACCTTC,CASSPQDKDGYTF
14,NA,TRBV3-1,NA,TRBJ2-7,TGTGCCAGCAGGGCCGCCGGGACGACCTACGAGCAGTACTTC,CASRAAGTTYEQYF
13,TRBD2,TRBV12-3/TRBV12-4,many,TRBJ2-5,TGTGCCAGCAGTGGGACTAGAAAAGAGACCCAGTACTTC,CASSGTRKETQYF
14,TRBD1,TRBV30,many,TRBJ1-1,TGTGCCTGGAATCCGGGACAGGCGAACACTGAAGCTTTCTTT,CAWNPGQANTEAFF
15,TRBD1,TRBV29-1,few,TRBJ2-7,TGCAGCGTCTCTCCGCGACAGGGGCCGGGGAGGGAGCAGTACTTC,CSVSPRQGPGREQYF
18,NA,TRBV6-2/TRBV6-3,NA,TRBJ1-2,TGTGCCAGCAGTTACTCAGCAGCCCCCAGGAGCACCCCGGGCGGCTACACCTTC,CASSYSAAPRSTPGGYTF